Following are 29 T cell receptor beta chains from one sample sequenced in a study of OX40 agonist ivuxolimab in advanced cancers. Library preparation was by the immunoSEQ multiplex PCR assay. TCRdb's version of the immuneACCESS table is confined to in-frame rearrangements and falls short of the full clone set. An unresolved V gene accounts for under half of the shortfall where checked; the remainder is of unknown origin. Present in this sample are fewer than 70,000 clones, around 83% of which were seen just once. The ten most abundant clones make up 2.4% of the sample. Here the sequenced sample was CD4+ or CD8+ T cells sorted from blood, taken in a trial of the OX40 agonist ivuxolimab. These receptors were taken from an adult with an advanced solid tumor such as melanoma, head and neck, liver or kidney cancer.

The chain couples TRBV28 to TRBJ1-4; a weak D match, TRBD1 (5 bases). Trimming took off 2 bases at V and 11 bases at J, with 6 bases between the two ends. Germline-derived CDR1 and CDR2 are MDHEN and SYDVKM. The CDR3 contains 11 residues. This CDR3 is CASSLGAKLFF. CDR3 in DNA: TGTGCCAGCAGTTTAGGGGCGAAACTGTTTTTT.

The V gene is TRBV13, the J gene TRBJ2-5; 10 nucleotides align to TRBD1. The CDR3 runs 16 residues. J was trimmed by 5 bases and V by 6 bases; bases with no gene match: 12. CDR1 is PRHDT and CDR2 is FYEKMQ in the germline V gene (reference sequence). The CDR3 sequence is CASSTAGQGVGETQYF. CDR3 coding DNA: TGTGCCAGCAGTACAGCCGGACAGGGGGTTGGGGAGACCCAGTACTTC.

J is TRBJ1-2 and V is TRBV6-6; D remains unclear. Germline V CDR1 and CDR2: MNHNY, SVGAGI (reference sequence). The V gene lost 0 bases and the J gene lost 5 bases, with 13 bases spanning the gap. There are 15 residues in the CDR3. The DNA for the CDR3 is TGTGCCAGCAGTTACTCAGCGACGACGGCTTATGGCTACACCTTC. Translation gives CASSYSATTAYGYTF.

The genes are TRBV2 and TRBJ2-7; D remains unclear. V dropped 4 bases and J dropped 2 bases, with 12 bases sitting between them. This CDR3 has 14 residues. The V gene's germline CDR1 is SNHLY and CDR2 FYNNEI. CDR3 nucleotide sequence: TGTGCCAGCAGTGTGCGGTTACCTGCCTACGAGCAGTACTTC. The encoded protein is CASSVRLPAYEQYF.

This clone was found once. J is TRBJ1-4 and V is TRBV10-3; TRBD1 matches at 10 bases. The V gene's germline CDR1 is ENHRY and CDR2 SYGVKD. V shed 7 bases, J shed 5 bases, and the junction held 7 bases outside the gene matches. This CDR3 is built from 15 residues. The DNA for the CDR3 is TGTGCCATCAAGCGGGACAGGGGTGAAAATGAAAAACTGTTTTTT. This codes for CAIKRDRGENEKLFF.

Concerning this clone itself: Being one base from a much bigger clone, this may be a read error. The genes are TRBV13 and TRBJ2-2; D is uncertain. The V and J ends lost 2 bases and 1 base respectively, with 5 bases between them. The CDR3 covers 14 residues. Germline V gene data show CDR1 as PRHDT and CDR2 as FYEKMQ (reference sequence). This CDR3 is CASSLLRNTGELFF. CDR3 bases: TGTGCCAGCAGCTTATTACGGAACACCGGGGAGCTGTTTTTT.

The chain couples TRBV11-2 to TRBJ2-7; 12 bases agree with TRBD1. The germline V gene encodes CDR1 SGHAT and CDR2 FQNNGV. The CDR3 covers 17 residues. After removal of 4 bases from V and 6 bases from J, the junction contained 13 bases not matched to a gene. CDR3 nucleotides: TGTGCCAGCAGCTCAAACCGGGACAGGGGGCAGCGGCGCGAGCAGTACTTC. Its translation is CASSSNRDRGQRREQYF.

V is TRBV5-8 and J is TRBJ1-5; D remains ambiguous. The CDR3 loop spans 12 amino acids. Between the trimmed V and J ends, which lost 4 bases and 9 bases, there was a span of 11 bases. Germline V lookup: CDR1 SGHTS, CDR2 YDEGEE. DNA of the CDR3: TGTGCCAGCAGCCTGCGGGCGGGGCCCCAGCATTTT. Translated, it gives CASSLRAGPQHF.

The rearrangement joins TRBV11-3 to TRBJ1-5; D unclear. The V and J ends lost 5 bases and 0 bases respectively, with 17 bases between them. The CDR3 loop spans 17 amino acids. The germline V gene encodes CDR1 SGHNT and CDR2 YENEEA. The CDR3 protein is CASSPRVKTYSNQPQHF. As DNA, the CDR3 is TGTGCCAGCAGCCCAAGGGTCAAGACTTATAGCAATCAGCCCCAGCATTTT.

The genes are TRBV7-8 and TRBJ1-5; 8 positions match TRBD1. The CDR3 sequence is 14 residues long. The germline V gene has CDR1 SGHVS and CDR2 FQNEAQ. The ends lost 3 bases at V and 7 bases at J; junction bases unmatched: 5. The DNA of the CDR3 is TGTGCCAGCAGCTTCGACAGGGGCAGGCAGCCCCAGCATTTT. Its protein product is CASSFDRGRQPQHF. Using reference TRBV7-8 and TRBJ1-5 for the parts outside the CDR3, the full variable domain is GAGVSQSPRYKVAKRGQDVALRCDPISGHVSLFWYQQALGQGPEFLTYFQNEAQLDKSGLPSDRFFAERPEGSVSTLKIQRTQQEDSAVYLCASSFDRGRQPQHFGDGTRLSIL.

This chain joins TRBV19 and TRBJ2-6; D unresolved. The CDR3 loop spans 15 amino acids. Germline assignment: CDR1 LNHDA and CDR2 SQIVND (reference sequence). V shed 3 bases and J shed 2 bases, with 8 bases lying between them. CDR3 protein: CASSITRAGANVLTF. The CDR3 region has the DNA TGTGCCAGTAGTATTACCAGAGCTGGGGCCAACGTCCTGACTTTC.

This clone showed up just a few times. This chain links TRBV7-8 with TRBJ1-3; 9 bases match TRBD1. The CDR3 contains 17 residues. Germline CDR1 reads SGHVS; CDR2 reads FQNEAQ. J was trimmed by 0 bases and V by 4 bases; bases with no gene match: 7. In DNA form, the CDR3 reads TGTGCCAGCAGCTCTAGTACAGGGGGCGACTCTGGAAACACCATATATTTT. This codes for CASSSSTGGDSGNTIYF. Full variable domain (rest looked up from reference TRBV7-8 and TRBJ1-3): GAGVSQSPRYKVAKRGQDVALRCDPISGHVSLFWYQQALGQGPEFLTYFQNEAQLDKSGLPSDRFFAERPEGSVSTLKIQRTQQEDSAVYLCASSSSTGGDSGNTIYFGEGSWLTVV.

V gene TRBV19 combines with J gene TRBJ2-7; D may be TRBD1 or TRBD2 (5 bases each). Germline CDR1 reads LNHDA; CDR2 reads SQIVND (reference sequence). Deletions cut 5 bases from V and 3 bases from J, with 26 bases between. The CDR3 has 18 amino acids. The CDR3 DNA is TGTGCCAGTAGTTCCCGGACAAGTGGGGGTAGGGGAAACTACGAGCAGTACTTC. It codes for CASSSRTSGGRGNYEQYF.

The table lists this clone with a few counts. The junction differs from germline at one of its ends, possibly a read error. V usage is TRBV7-7 and J usage is TRBJ2-3, with TRBD2 matching 7 bases. The V gene's germline CDR1 is SSHAT and CDR2 FNYEAQ (reference sequence). The CDR3 loop spans 13 amino acids. In DNA, the CDR3 is TGTGCTAGCAGCTTCCTGGGAGGGGATACGCAGTATTTT. Translation gives CASSFLGGDTQYF.

This chain uses TRBV29-1 with TRBJ1-1; 7 nucleotides match TRBD1. Trimming at V came to 7 bases and at J to 1 base, leaving 9 bases not matched to a gene. There are 14 residues in the CDR3. Germline lookup yields CDR1 SQVTM and CDR2 ANQGSEA. The CDR3 sequence is CSASSGTANTEAFF. The CDR3 DNA reads as TGCAGCGCTTCCTCCGGGACAGCGAACACTGAAGCTTTCTTT.

This clone was detected a few times. This rearrangement joins TRBV6-1 to TRBJ1-6; possibly TRBD1 for D (6 bases). The V gene's germline CDR1 is MNHNS and CDR2 SASEGT. V lost 5 bases and J 6 bases, leaving 14 bases between the germline ends. The CDR3 runs 15 residues. This CDR3 reads CASSPWDTGNSPLHF. The DNA for the CDR3 is TGTGCCAGCAGTCCCTGGGACACCGGTAATTCACCCCTCCACTTT.

This clone has a handful of counts. This chain links TRBV9 with TRBJ1-6; 7 bases match TRBD1. CDR3 length: 15 amino acids. The junction had 7 bases not matched to a gene; V was cut back by 3 bases and J by 7 bases. Germline V lookup: CDR1 SGDLS, CDR2 YYNGEE. The CDR3, as DNA: TGTGCCAGCAGCGGGCTATCGGGACAGAATTCACCCCTCCACTTT. Translating gives CASSGLSGQNSPLHF. Together with reference TRBV9 and TRBJ1-6, the CDR3 gives the full variable domain: DSGVTQTPKHLITATGQRVTLRCSPRSGDLSVYWYQQSLDQGLQFLIQYYNGEERAKGNILERFSAQQFPDLHSELNLSSLELGDSALYFCASSGLSGQNSPLHFGNGTRLTVT.

This clone was observed once. The chain links TRBV9 to TRBJ1-1; tentative D call: TRBD1 (5 bases). This CDR3 spans 14 amino acids. V shed 0 bases and J shed 4 bases, with 10 bases lying between them. CDR1 is SGDLS and CDR2 is YYNGEE in the germline V gene. The CDR3 DNA reads as TGTGCCAGCAGCGTAGCCGGGGGATCCACTGAAGCTTTCTTT. Its protein is CASSVAGGSTEAFF.

The J gene is TRBJ1-4, the V gene TRBV28; perhaps TRBD1 as D (6 bases). Germline V gene sequence: CDR1 MDHEN, CDR2 SYDVKM. V was pared by 4 bases and J by 0 bases, with 9 bases between. This CDR3 comprises 15 residues. The DNA of the CDR3 is TGTGCCAGCAGTTCCCCAGGGGCAACTAATGAAAAACTGTTTTTT. The encoded protein is CASSSPGATNEKLFF.

This chain links TRBV10-3 with TRBJ1-4; D might be TRBD1 (6 bases). With 2 bases removed from V and 7 bases from J, the gap between germline ends came to 17 bases. The germline gives CDR1 ENHRY, CDR2 SYGVKD. The length of the CDR3 is 16 residues. CDR3 amino acids: CAISEPHREGGEKLFF. The CDR3 nucleotides read TGTGCCATCAGTGAGCCCCACAGGGAGGGGGGTGAAAAACTGTTTTTT.

The V call is TRBV19, the J call TRBJ1-1, with a weak D call TRBD1 (5 bases). The germline V and J ends were trimmed by 7 bases and 12 bases, with 18 bases remaining between them. Germline V lookup: CDR1 LNHDA, CDR2 SQIVND (reference sequence). The CDR3 has 12 residues. CDR3 coding DNA: TGTGCCAGTACTGCGGGACCCCAGGCGCCTTTCTTT. As protein: CASTAGPQAPFF.

The chain joins TRBV6-1 to TRBJ1-4; possible D gene TRBD1, 6 bases. The CDR3 totals 16 residues. CDR1 MNHNS and CDR2 SASEGT come from the germline V gene. Trimming took 4 bases from V and 0 from J, leaving 12 bases between them. CDR3 residues: CASSGGGPTTNEKLFF. For the CDR3, the DNA is TGTGCCAGCAGTGGGGGGGGGCCCACAACTAATGAAAAACTGTTTTTT.

In this sample, this clone turned up a few times. The rearrangement joins TRBV9 to TRBJ1-1; D is possibly TRBD1 (5 bases). The germline V and J ends were trimmed by 0 bases and 4 bases, with 16 bases remaining between them. Germline CDR1 SGDLS, CDR2 YYNGEE. The CDR3 is made up of 16 amino acids. The CDR3 nucleotides are TGTGCCAGCAGCGTAGATCCCCAGGGTCCCCTCACTGAAGCTTTCTTT. This translates into CASSVDPQGPLTEAFF. Full variable domain (outside the CDR3, taken from reference TRBV9 and TRBJ1-1): DSGVTQTPKHLITATGQRVTLRCSPRSGDLSVYWYQQSLDQGLQFLIQYYNGEERAKGNILERFSAQQFPDLHSELNLSSLELGDSALYFCASSVDPQGPLTEAFFGQGTRLTVV.

The chain links TRBV4-1 to TRBJ1-5; the D gene is possibly TRBD1 (6 bases). The germline gives CDR1 MGHRA, CDR2 YSYEKL. The CDR3 spans 15 residues. The V gene lost 0 bases and the J gene lost 7 bases, with 13 bases spanning the gap. Written as DNA, the CDR3 is TGCGCCAGCAGCCAAGACGGGGGGCGCGGGCAGCCCCAGCATTTT. It specifies CASSQDGGRGQPQHF.

The chain links TRBV5-1 to TRBJ2-2; TRBD2 matches 8 bases. The CDR3 consists of 15 residues. Trimming took 3 bases from V and 4 from J; bases not matched to a gene: 5. In germline, CDR1 is SGHRS, CDR2 YFSETQ. The CDR3 spells CASSSPGTSTGELFF. DNA for the CDR3: TGCGCCAGCAGCTCGCCCGGGACTAGCACCGGGGAGCTGTTTTTT.

This clone was found once. This chain joins TRBV6-1 and TRBJ1-2; maybe TRBD1 (6 bases). This CDR3 comprises 11 residues. The V end was cut by 6 bases, the J end by 7 bases, with 9 bases between. Germline assignment: CDR1 MNHNS and CDR2 SASEGT. In DNA, the CDR3 is TGTGCCAGCAGCGCAGGGGCTGGCTACACCTTC. This translates into CASSAGAGYTF.

V gene TRBV6-1 combines with J gene TRBJ1-1; 9 bases are a match to TRBD1. The V gene end was trimmed by 2 bases and the J gene end by 5 bases; junction bases not matched to a gene: 3. This CDR3 region has 14 residues. Germline V CDR1 and CDR2: MNHNS, SASEGT. CDR3 loop: CASSERTGVTEAFF. DNA of the CDR3: TGTGCCAGCAGTGAACGGACAGGGGTAACTGAAGCTTTCTTT.

Here the CDR3 reads CATSRDPWGDQLFF. For the CDR3, the DNA is TGTGCCACCAGCAGAGATCCCTGGGGGGATCAACTGTTTTTT. The chain recombines TRBV15 with TRBJ1-4, with TRBD1 as a possible D gene (5 bases). Germline-derived CDR1 and CDR2 are LNHNV and YYDKDF (reference sequence). There are 14 residues in the CDR3. The V and J ends lost 0 bases and 12 bases respectively, with 14 bases between them. Full variable domain (remainder filled in from reference TRBV15 and TRBJ1-4): DAMVIQNPRYQVTQFGKPVTLSCSQTLNHNVMYWYQQKSSQAPKLLFHYYDKDFNNEADTPDNFQSRRPNTSFCFLDIRSPGLGDTAMYLCATSRDPWGDQLFFGSGTQLSVL.

A single count supports this clone. Sequence at one end of the junction differs from germline and may be a read error. The chain employs TRBV4-3 and TRBJ1-2; D is possibly TRBD1 (6 bases). CDR1 and CDR2 from the germline V gene are LGHNA and YSLEER. CDR3 length: 13 residues. The CDR3 is CASSTQGNFGYTF. Here the CDR3 DNA reads TGCGCCAGCTCTACCCAGGGGAACTTTGGCTACACCTTC.